This is a list of T cell receptor beta chains from one sample in a study of shared T cell receptors in the human thymus. This table comes from immunoSEQ multiplex PCR, and its TCRdb copy is limited to in-frame clones, with some not included. Among 500,000 to 750,000 clones listed, 88% were seen once. These data were also filed under a second study, of human thymus T cells.

The specimen sequenced was thymocytes. Source of these receptors: a boy under two years old with a congenital heart defect. CDR3s include the opening cysteine and the closing phenylalanine or tryptophan. The D gene is left open where the match is weak. Not every row has a clone size; where given, it reads once, few, many or a size class.

d_gene: -
j_gene: TRBJ2-1
abundance: -
v_gene: TRBV15
CDR3aa: CATDLTGPNEQFF
CDR3nt: TGTGCCACCGACTTGACAGGCCCCAATGAGCAGTTCTTC

d_gene: TRBD2
j_gene: TRBJ2-3
abundance: -
v_gene: TRBV27
CDR3aa: CASSYSLGLEGTDTQYF
CDR3nt: TGTGCCAGCAGTTATAGTCTGGGACTAGAGGGGACAGATACGCAGTATTTT

d_gene: TRBD1
j_gene: TRBJ1-2
abundance: once
v_gene: TRBV28
CDR3aa: CASSLGTGANYGYTF
CDR3nt: TGTGCCAGCAGTTTGGGGACAGGAGCTAACTATGGCTACACCTTC

d_gene: -
j_gene: TRBJ2-6
abundance: -
v_gene: TRBV27
CDR3aa: CASSFGVSASSGANVLTF
CDR3nt: TGTGCCAGCTCCTTTGGAGTCTCGGCTTCCTCTGGGGCCAACGTCCTGACTTTC

d_gene: -
j_gene: TRBJ2-7
abundance: -
v_gene: TRBV4-1
CDR3aa: CASSLSRGLPYEQYF
CDR3nt: TGCGCCAGCAGCCTATCCAGAGGCCTGCCCTACGAGCAGTACTTC

d_gene: TRBD2
j_gene: TRBJ2-7
abundance: -
v_gene: TRBV10-3
CDR3aa: CAISDTKSGGRAPYEQYF
CDR3nt: TGTGCCATCAGTGACACAAAGTCAGGCGGGAGGGCCCCCTACGAGCAGTACTTC

d_gene: TRBD2
j_gene: TRBJ2-1
abundance: -
v_gene: TRBV7-9
CDR3aa: CASSLGLAVNEQFF
CDR3nt: TGTGCCAGCAGCTTAGGACTAGCGGTAAATGAGCAGTTCTTC

d_gene: TRBD1
j_gene: TRBJ2-2
abundance: -
v_gene: TRBV11-3
CDR3aa: CASGGKLTGSTGELFF
CDR3nt: TGTGCCAGCGGGGGAAAACTGACAGGGTCGACCGGGGAGCTGTTTTTT

d_gene: TRBD1
j_gene: TRBJ2-7
abundance: -
v_gene: TRBV27
CDR3aa: CASSFPGQAFSYEQYF
CDR3nt: TGTGCCAGCAGTTTCCCGGGACAGGCCTTCTCCTACGAGCAGTACTTC

d_gene: -
j_gene: TRBJ1-2
abundance: -
v_gene: TRBV28
CDR3aa: CASSVAPGGHGYTF
CDR3nt: TGTGCCAGCAGTGTAGCTCCGGGGGGCCATGGCTACACCTTC

d_gene: -
j_gene: TRBJ1-5
abundance: few
v_gene: TRBV19
CDR3aa: CATTSGERNQPQHF
CDR3nt: TGTGCCACCACCTCAGGGGAACGAAATCAGCCCCAGCATTTT

d_gene: TRBD2
j_gene: TRBJ2-7
abundance: -
v_gene: TRBV11-3
CDR3aa: CASSLGSGSFHF
CDR3nt: TGTGCCAGCAGCTTAGGTAGCGGGAGCTTCCACTTC

d_gene: -
j_gene: TRBJ1-1
abundance: -
v_gene: TRBV25-1
CDR3aa: CASSERYDPGNTEAFF
CDR3nt: TGTGCCAGCAGTGAAAGGTATGACCCAGGGAACACTGAAGCTTTCTTT

d_gene: TRBD2
j_gene: TRBJ2-4
abundance: -
v_gene: TRBV4-2
CDR3aa: CASSQEGTSDPMTIAKNIQYF
CDR3nt: TGTGCCAGCAGCCAAGAAGGGACTAGCGACCCGATGACGATCGCCAAAAACATTCAGTACTTC

d_gene: TRBD1
j_gene: TRBJ1-5
abundance: -
v_gene: TRBV6-6
CDR3aa: CASSKTGAQPQHF
CDR3nt: TGTGCCAGCAGTAAGACAGGGGCCCAGCCCCAGCATTTT

d_gene: TRBD2
j_gene: TRBJ2-2
abundance: -
v_gene: TRBV11-3
CDR3aa: CASSSRGSGTPRGSGELFF
CDR3nt: TGTGCCAGCAGCTCCCGGGGTAGCGGGACTCCGAGAGGGAGTGGGGAGCTGTTTTTT

d_gene: -
j_gene: TRBJ1-5
abundance: -
v_gene: TRBV28
CDR3aa: CASRQPYSNQPQHF
CDR3nt: TGTGCCAGCAGACAGCCTTATAGCAATCAGCCCCAGCATTTT

d_gene: -
j_gene: TRBJ1-5
abundance: few
v_gene: TRBV4-3
CDR3aa: CASSQGPQGQPQHF
CDR3nt: TGCGCCAGCAGCCAGGGGCCCCAAGGTCAGCCCCAGCATTTT

d_gene: TRBD2
j_gene: TRBJ2-3
abundance: -
v_gene: TRBV5-4
CDR3aa: CASSGGGLADPPVTDTQYF
CDR3nt: TGTGCCAGCAGCGGGGGGGGACTAGCGGATCCACCCGTCACAGATACGCAGTATTTT

d_gene: TRBD2
j_gene: TRBJ2-7
abundance: -
v_gene: TRBV4-1
CDR3aa: CASSQEKGLAGNPSSYEQYF
CDR3nt: TGCGCCAGCAGCCAAGAAAAAGGACTAGCGGGAAATCCGAGCTCCTACGAGCAGTACTTC

d_gene: TRBD2
j_gene: TRBJ2-7
abundance: -
v_gene: TRBV7-9
CDR3aa: CASSLSSGRAVRPVYEQYF
CDR3nt: TGTGCCAGCAGCTTAAGTAGCGGGAGGGCCGTTAGACCGGTCTACGAGCAGTACTTC

d_gene: TRBD1
j_gene: TRBJ2-7
abundance: -
v_gene: TRBV5-6
CDR3aa: CASSHGQGGYEQYF
CDR3nt: TGTGCCAGCAGCCATGGACAGGGTGGGTACGAGCAGTACTTC

d_gene: -
j_gene: TRBJ2-3
abundance: once
v_gene: TRBV25-1
CDR3aa: CASSEMGSTQYF
CDR3nt: TGTGCCAGCAGTGAAATGGGGAGTACGCAGTATTTT

d_gene: -
j_gene: TRBJ2-5
abundance: -
v_gene: TRBV30
CDR3aa: CAWSDVGGRETQYF
CDR3nt: TGTGCCTGGAGTGATGTTGGGGGCAGGGAGACCCAGTACTTC

d_gene: TRBD2
j_gene: TRBJ2-1
abundance: -
v_gene: TRBV30
CDR3aa: CAWGLAGYNEQFF
CDR3nt: TGTGCCTGGGGACTAGCGGGATACAATGAGCAGTTCTTC